The text below deals with one T cell receptor beta chain. This clonotype was seen a handful of times. Its antigen remains unidentified. No base-level quality is on record; no much larger clone is a single base apart. CDR3 length: 18 amino acids, cysteine to phenylalanine. The DNA shown is the 54-base CDR3, in frame from base 1. The germline V gene provides CDR1 SGHVS and CDR2 FNYEAQ. After removal of 2 bases from V and 2 bases from J, the junction retains 11 bases not matched to a gene. The source of the sample is a study of T-cell memory formation after mild COVID-19 (dated by TCRdb to the early 2020s). Context from the whole study: TCR sequence clusters from the two donors were largely donor specific. In a couple of donors, T-cell clones that expanded and contracted after mild COVID-19 were tracked by sequencing TCRalpha and TCRbeta repertoires over time. The cohort comprised two young, previously healthy adult volunteers, one female and one male. Summary of the overall study and its limitations: Only a couple of mild cases were covered in the study, and larger cohorts including severe cases with pre-infection samples were considered necessary. Whether the second-wave clones peaking on day 37 were SARS-CoV-2 specific was not confirmed. Some responding clones were detected in pre-infection memory, which suggested that pre-existing cross-reactive memory T cells had joined the SARS-CoV-2 response. Balanced CD4/CD8 phenotypes were observed for clones contracting from day 15 to 85, whereas a bias towards CD4+ was observed for a second wave of clones expanding from day 15 to 37. Contracting CD4+ clones appeared mostly in the CM and EM memory subsets, whereas CD8+ clones were enriched in EMRA.

Ficoll-Paque density gradient centrifugation was used to isolate PBMCs. The data were produced on an Illumina NovaSeq 6000. TCRalpha and TCRbeta cDNA libraries were built by 5'RACE with constant-segment primers, adding sample barcodes and unique molecular identifiers. Trizol reagent was used to extract RNA from every sample. Amplification of the libraries took two PCR steps, and the second step added a second sample barcode plus Illumina TruSeq adapters. Libraries were sequenced on an Illumina NovaSeq with 2 x 150 bp paired-end reads. On the study's bioinformatics: Demultiplexing of reads and collapsing into UMI-guided consensus sequences were performed with migec v1.2.7. With mixcr v2.1.11, UMI consensuses were aligned to TRA and TRB V and J templates and assembled into clonotypes. A clonotype was counted as expanded or contracted only when both edgeR and NoisET called the clonotype significant, with the noise models trained on biological replicates. For edgeR calls, a false discovery rate-adjusted p below 0.01 and a log2 fold-change threshold of 1 were applied. PCA with hierarchical clustering of max-normalized trajectories of the 1000 most abundant clonotypes was used as exploratory dynamics analysis. Each responding clone was given a CD4 or CD8 phenotype based on the CD4+ and CD8+ repertoires, which had been sequenced separately. TCRdb took the public reads, trimmed them with fastp at Q25, ran MiXCR for clone calling and kept in-frame beta chains. Entries are consolidated by CDR3 protein sequence, retaining the most common genes and DNA. TCRdb, not the original authors, processed these V and J calls. Here the sample has 550,000 to 600,000 distinct CDR3 sequences; 15% to 20% occur a single time. About 7.5% of the sample goes to the ten largest clones.

This TCR derives from an adult woman who had mild COVID-19 (a few samples of this study predate the infection). The sample titles of this study are shuffled in the database, so cell type and time point are left out; the donor was told from shared clones. Sequences were obtained from PBMCs or a T cell subset sorted from them (not recorded which). The rearrangement combines TRBV7-6 with TRBJ1-2; TRBD1 agrees with 10 junctional bases. The CDR3 protein: CASSLTGDPGQGNYGYTF. The DNA sequence is TGTGCCAGCAGCTTAACGGGCGATCCGGGACAGGGGAACTATGGCTACACCTTC.